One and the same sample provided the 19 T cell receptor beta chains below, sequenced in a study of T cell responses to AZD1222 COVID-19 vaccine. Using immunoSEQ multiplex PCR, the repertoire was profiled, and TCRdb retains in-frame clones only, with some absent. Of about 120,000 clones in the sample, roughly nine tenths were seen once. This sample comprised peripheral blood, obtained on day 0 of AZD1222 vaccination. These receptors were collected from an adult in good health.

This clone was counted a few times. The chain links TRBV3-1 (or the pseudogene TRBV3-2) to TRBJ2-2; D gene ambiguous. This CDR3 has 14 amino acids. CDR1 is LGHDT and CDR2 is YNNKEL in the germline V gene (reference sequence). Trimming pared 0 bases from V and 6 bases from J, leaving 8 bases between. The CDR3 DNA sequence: TGTGCCAGCAGCCAAGATAGACTGGCCGGGGAGCTGTTTTTT. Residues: CASSQDRLAGELFF.

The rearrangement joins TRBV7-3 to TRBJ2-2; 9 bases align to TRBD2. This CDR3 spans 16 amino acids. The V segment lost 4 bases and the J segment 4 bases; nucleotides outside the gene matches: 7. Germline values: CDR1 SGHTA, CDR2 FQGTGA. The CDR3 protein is CASSSDSGGGTGELFF. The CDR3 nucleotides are TGTGCCAGCAGCTCCGATAGCGGGGGAGGCACCGGGGAGCTGTTTTTT.

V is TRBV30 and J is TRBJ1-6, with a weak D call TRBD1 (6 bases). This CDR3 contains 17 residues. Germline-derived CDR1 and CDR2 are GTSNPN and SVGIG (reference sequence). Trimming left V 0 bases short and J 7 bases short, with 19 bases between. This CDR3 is CAWSVPPTGLNNSPLHF. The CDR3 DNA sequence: TGTGCCTGGAGTGTACCCCCGACAGGCCTTAACAATTCACCCCTCCACTTT.

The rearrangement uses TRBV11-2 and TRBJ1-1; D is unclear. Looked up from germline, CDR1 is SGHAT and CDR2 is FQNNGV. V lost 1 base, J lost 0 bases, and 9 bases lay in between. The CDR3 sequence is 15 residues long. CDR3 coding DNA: TGTGCCAGCAGCTTAGGTGCGGGCATGAACACTGAAGCTTTCTTT. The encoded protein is CASSLGAGMNTEAFF. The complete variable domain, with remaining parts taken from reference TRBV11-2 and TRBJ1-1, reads EAGVAQSPRYKIIEKRQSVAFWCNPISGHATLYWYQQILGQGPKLLIQFQNNGVVDDSQLPKDRFSAERLKGVDSTLKIQPAKLEDSAVYLCASSLGAGMNTEAFFGQGTRLTVV.

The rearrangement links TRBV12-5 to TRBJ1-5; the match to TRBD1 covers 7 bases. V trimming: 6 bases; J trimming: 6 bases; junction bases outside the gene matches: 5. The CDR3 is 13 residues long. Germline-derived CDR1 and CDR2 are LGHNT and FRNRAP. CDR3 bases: TGTGCTAGTGGGGAGACAGGGACTCAGCCCCAGCATTTT. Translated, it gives CASGETGTQPQHF.

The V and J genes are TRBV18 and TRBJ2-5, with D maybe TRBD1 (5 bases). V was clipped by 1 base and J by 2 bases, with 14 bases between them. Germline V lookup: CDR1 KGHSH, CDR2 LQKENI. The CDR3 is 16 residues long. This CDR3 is CASSPRTPWGQETQYF. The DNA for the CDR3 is TGTGCCAGCTCACCACGGACACCTTGGGGACAAGAGACCCAGTACTTC.

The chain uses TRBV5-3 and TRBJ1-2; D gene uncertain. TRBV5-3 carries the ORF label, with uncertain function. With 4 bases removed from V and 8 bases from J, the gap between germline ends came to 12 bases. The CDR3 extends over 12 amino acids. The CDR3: CARSPRVRGYTF. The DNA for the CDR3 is TGTGCCAGAAGCCCTAGAGTTCGGGGCTACACCTTC.

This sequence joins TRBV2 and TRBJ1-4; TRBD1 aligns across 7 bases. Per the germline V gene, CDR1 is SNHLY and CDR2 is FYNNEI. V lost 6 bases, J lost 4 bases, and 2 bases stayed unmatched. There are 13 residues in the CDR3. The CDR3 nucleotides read TGTGCCAGCAGACAGGGGAGTAATGAAAAACTGTTTTTT. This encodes CASRQGSNEKLFF.

The chain's CDR3 is CASSPGTTMSTDTQYF. The CDR3 coding sequence is TGCGCCAGCAGCCCCGGGACAACTATGAGCACAGATACGCAGTATTTT. This chain links TRBV4-3 with TRBJ2-3, with D possibly TRBD1 on 6 matching bases. V lost 4 bases to trimming and J lost 0 bases, with 14 bases between them. CDR3 length: 16 amino acids. The germline gives CDR1 LGHNA, CDR2 YSLEER.

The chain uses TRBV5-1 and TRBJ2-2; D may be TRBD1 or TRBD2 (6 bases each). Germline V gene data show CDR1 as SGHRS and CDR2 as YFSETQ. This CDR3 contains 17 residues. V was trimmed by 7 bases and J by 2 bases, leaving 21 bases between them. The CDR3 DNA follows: TGCGCCAGCTCGACGTTGGGGGCTAGCGATAACACCGGGGAGCTGTTTTTT. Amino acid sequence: CASSTLGASDNTGELFF.

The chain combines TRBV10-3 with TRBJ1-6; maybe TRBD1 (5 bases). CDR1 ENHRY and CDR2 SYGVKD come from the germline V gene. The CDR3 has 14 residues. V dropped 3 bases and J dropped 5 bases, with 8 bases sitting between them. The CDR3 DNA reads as TGTGCCATCAGTGACAGGGTGGATAATTCACCCCTCCACTTT. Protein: CAISDRVDNSPLHF.

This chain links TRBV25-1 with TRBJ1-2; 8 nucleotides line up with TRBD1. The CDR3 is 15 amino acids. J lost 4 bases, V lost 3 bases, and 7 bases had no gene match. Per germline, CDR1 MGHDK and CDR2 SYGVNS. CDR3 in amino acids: CASSDQGAISYGYTF. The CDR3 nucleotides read TGTGCCAGCAGTGACCAGGGGGCGATAAGCTATGGCTACACCTTC.

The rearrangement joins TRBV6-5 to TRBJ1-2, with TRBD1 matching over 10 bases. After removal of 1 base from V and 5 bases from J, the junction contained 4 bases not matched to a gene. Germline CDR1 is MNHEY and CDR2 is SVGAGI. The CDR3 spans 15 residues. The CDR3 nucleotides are TGTGCCAGCAGTTACTGGGGACAGGGGCAGTATGGCTACACCTTC. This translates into CASSYWGQGQYGYTF.

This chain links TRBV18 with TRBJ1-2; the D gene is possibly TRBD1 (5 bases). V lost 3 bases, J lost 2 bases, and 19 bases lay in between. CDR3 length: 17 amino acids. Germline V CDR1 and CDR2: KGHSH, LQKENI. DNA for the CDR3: TGTGCCAGCTCACCCAGAGTAGGGGAGGAAGGAAACTATGGCTACACCTTC. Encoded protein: CASSPRVGEEGNYGYTF.

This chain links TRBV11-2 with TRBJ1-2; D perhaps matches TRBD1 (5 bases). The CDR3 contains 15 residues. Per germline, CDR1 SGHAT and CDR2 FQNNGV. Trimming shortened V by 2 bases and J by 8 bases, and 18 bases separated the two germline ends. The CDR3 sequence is CASSLNLVGGDGYTF. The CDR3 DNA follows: TGTGCCAGCAGCTTAAATCTTGTGGGCGGGGACGGCTACACCTTC.

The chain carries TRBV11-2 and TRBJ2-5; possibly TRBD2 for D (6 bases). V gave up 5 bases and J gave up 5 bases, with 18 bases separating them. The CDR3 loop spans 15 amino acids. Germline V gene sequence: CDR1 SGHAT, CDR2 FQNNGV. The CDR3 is CASSRGLLGAETQYF. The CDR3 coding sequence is TGTGCCAGCAGCCGGGGACTCCTAGGTGCGGAGACCCAGTACTTC. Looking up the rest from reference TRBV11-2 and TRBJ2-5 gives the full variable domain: EAGVAQSPRYKIIEKRQSVAFWCNPISGHATLYWYQQILGQGPKLLIQFQNNGVVDDSQLPKDRFSAERLKGVDSTLKIQPAKLEDSAVYLCASSRGLLGAETQYFGPGTRLLVL.

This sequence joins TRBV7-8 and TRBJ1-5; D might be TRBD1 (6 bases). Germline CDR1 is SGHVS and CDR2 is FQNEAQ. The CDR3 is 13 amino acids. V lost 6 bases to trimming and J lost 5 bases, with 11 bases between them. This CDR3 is CASSIQGDQPQHF. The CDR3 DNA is TGTGCCAGCAGTATACAGGGAGATCAGCCCCAGCATTTT.

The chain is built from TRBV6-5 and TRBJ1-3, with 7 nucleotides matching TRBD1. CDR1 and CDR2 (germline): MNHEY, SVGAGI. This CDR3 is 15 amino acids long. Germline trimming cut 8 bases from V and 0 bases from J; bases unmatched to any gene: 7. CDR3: CASGAGGSSGNTIYF. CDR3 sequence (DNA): TGTGCCAGCGGGGCAGGGGGTAGCTCTGGAAACACCATATATTTT.

CDR3 bases: TGTGCCAGCAGGCGACCCGGAAGTGAAGCTTTCTTT. Its protein product is CASRRPGSEAFF. The chain has TRBV6-5 and TRBJ1-1; D remains ambiguous. Germline values: CDR1 MNHEY, CDR2 SVGAGI. The CDR3 has 12 residues. V was clipped by 6 bases and J by 7 bases, with 12 bases between them.